This T cell receptor (beta chain) was documented in a study of cytomegalovirus exposure and HLA in healthy donors. Researchers ran the PCR with 60 Vbeta and 13 Jbeta primers. TCRdb keeps only in-frame clones here, not all; method: immunoSEQ multiplex PCR. The table lists about 120,000 clones, approximately 81% of them singletons. Concerning this clone itself: One junction end disagrees with the germline gene, perhaps due to a read error.

The germline V gene encodes CDR1 MNHNS and CDR2 SASEGT. CDR3 length: 14 residues. The rearrangement links TRBV6-1 to TRBJ2-2, with D possibly matching TRBD1 (6 bases). This sequence was found in a man aged 30 to 45 in good health and CMV-seropositive. The specimen was PBMCs. This chain's CDR3 is CASREDSRGGELFF. For the CDR3, the DNA is TGTGCCAGCAGGGAAGACAGCAGGGGCGGGGAGCTGTTTTTT.